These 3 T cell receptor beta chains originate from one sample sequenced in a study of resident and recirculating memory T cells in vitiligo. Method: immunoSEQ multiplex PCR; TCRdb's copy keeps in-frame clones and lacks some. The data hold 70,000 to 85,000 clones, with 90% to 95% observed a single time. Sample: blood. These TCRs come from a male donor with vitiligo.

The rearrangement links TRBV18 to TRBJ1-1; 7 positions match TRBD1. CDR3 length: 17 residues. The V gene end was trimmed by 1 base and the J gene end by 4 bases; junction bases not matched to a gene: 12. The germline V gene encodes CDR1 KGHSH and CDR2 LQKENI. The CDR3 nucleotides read TGTGCCAGCTCACCACTGGAACTTTGGACAGGAGCCACTGAAGCTTTCTTT. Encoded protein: CASSPLELWTGATEAFF.

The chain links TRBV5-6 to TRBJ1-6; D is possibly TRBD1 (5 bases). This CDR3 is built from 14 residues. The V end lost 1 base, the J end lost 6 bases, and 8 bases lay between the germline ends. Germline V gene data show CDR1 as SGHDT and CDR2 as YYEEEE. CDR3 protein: CASSLIQGNSPLHF. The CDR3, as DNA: TGTGCCAGCAGCTTGATCCAGGGTAATTCACCCCTCCACTTT.

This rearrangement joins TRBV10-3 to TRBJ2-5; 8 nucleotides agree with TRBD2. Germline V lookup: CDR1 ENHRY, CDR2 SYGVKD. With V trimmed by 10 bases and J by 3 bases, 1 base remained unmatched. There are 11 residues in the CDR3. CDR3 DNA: TGTGCCACAGCGGGGGAAGAGACCCAGTACTTC. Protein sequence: CATAGEETQYF.